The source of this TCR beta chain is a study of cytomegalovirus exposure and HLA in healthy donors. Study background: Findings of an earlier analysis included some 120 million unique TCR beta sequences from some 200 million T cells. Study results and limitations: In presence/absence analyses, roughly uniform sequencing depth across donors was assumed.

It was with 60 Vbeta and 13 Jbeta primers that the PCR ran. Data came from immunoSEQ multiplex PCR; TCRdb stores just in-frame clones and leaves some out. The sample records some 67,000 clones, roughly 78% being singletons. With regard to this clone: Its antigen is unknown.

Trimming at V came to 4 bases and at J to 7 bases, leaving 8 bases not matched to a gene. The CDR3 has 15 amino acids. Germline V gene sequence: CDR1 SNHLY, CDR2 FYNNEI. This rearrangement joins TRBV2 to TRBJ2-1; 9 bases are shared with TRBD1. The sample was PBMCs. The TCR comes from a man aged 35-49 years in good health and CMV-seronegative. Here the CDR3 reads CASSVGTGSRNEQFF. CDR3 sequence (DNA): TGTGCCAGCAGTGTTGGGACAGGGAGTAGAAATGAGCAGTTCTTC.